The following is a TCR beta chain sequence with its context. The record originates from a study of blood T cell repertoires in COVID-19. Study-wide context: Donors in the United States, Italy and Spain gave samples during acute or convalescent COVID-19.

Sequencing was performed with immunoSEQ multiplex PCR; in TCRdb, only in-frame clones are kept and a portion is missing. The sample yields about 80,000 clones, about nine tenths seen once. From germline, CDR1 is GTSNPN and CDR2 SVGIG (reference sequence). The CDR3 runs to 16 residues. The ends lost 4 bases at V and 7 bases at J; junction bases unmatched: 11. Sequencing was performed on peripheral blood. The chain employs TRBV30 and TRBJ1-3; 12 nucleotides agree with TRBD1. This clonotype was sampled from a woman at least 80 years old with acute or convalescent COVID-19. In nucleotides, the CDR3 is TGTGCCTGGAACACCCGCAGGGGACAGGGGGCCAACACCATATATTTT. Amino acid sequence: CAWNTRRGQGANTIYF.